Listed below are T cell receptor beta chains from one sample, sequenced in a study of cytomegalovirus exposure and HLA in healthy donors. Data came from immunoSEQ multiplex PCR; TCRdb stores just in-frame clones and leaves some out. The sample includes roughly 160,000 clones, over 60% of them seen just once. The specimen sequenced was PBMCs. The source of these receptors is a man aged 45 to 65 in good health and CMV-seropositive. CDR3s include the opening cysteine and the closing phenylalanine or tryptophan. Each record gives: D gene, clone size, J gene, V gene, CDR3 DNA, CDR3 protein. D genes are given only for firm matches. Some rows mark clone size as missing; the rest say once, few, many or name a class of expanded clone.

>TRBD1|NA|TRBJ1-5|TRBV7-2
TGTACCAGCAGCTTAGTCGTCGGGACAGGGGTCTCGCATCAGCCCCAGCATTTT
CTSSLVVGTGVSHQPQHF
>NA|NA|TRBJ2-1|TRBV2
TGTGCCAGCAGTGGCAGGGGTTTGACAGATGAGCAGTTCTTC
CASSGRGLTDEQFF
>NA|NA|TRBJ1-1|TRBV9
TGTGCCAGCAGCCCGAGGACTTCTTCGCCTGAAGCTTTCTTT
CASSPRTSSPEAFF
>TRBD1|NA|TRBJ1-5|TRBV4-1
TGCGCCAGCAGCCCGACGACAGGGGCTCAGCCCCAGCATTTT
CASSPTTGAQPQHF
>NA|NA|TRBJ1-1|TRBV6-5
TGTGCCAGCAGTCTCTCCAGGGGCGATACTGAAGCTTTCTTT
CASSLSRGDTEAFF
>NA|NA|TRBJ1-4|TRBV6-1
TGTGCCAGCAGCACAGGGCCAGGCGAAAAACTGTTTTTT
CASSTGPGEKLFF
>NA|NA|TRBJ1-5|TRBV19
TGTGCCAGTAGTATAGCTGGCAATCAGCCCCAGCATTTT
CASSIAGNQPQHF
>TRBD1|NA|TRBJ1-2|TRBV27
TGTGCCAGCAGTCGGGACAGGGGGAACTATGGCTACACCTTC
CASSRDRGNYGYTF
>TRBD1|NA|TRBJ1-5|TRBV18
TGTGCCAGCTCACCATTCGGACAGGGCGGCAATCAGCCCCAGCATTTT
CASSPFGQGGNQPQHF
>NA|NA|TRBJ2-7|TRBV28
TGTGCCAGCAGTTTCTGGGGGCTTCTTGGTATATACGAGCAGTACTTC
CASSFWGLLGIYEQYF
>TRBD1|NA|TRBJ2-4|TRBV4-1
TGCGCCAGCAGCCATCCCCGGGACAGGGAGTTCGGCGTCAAAAACATTCAGTACTTC
CASSHPRDREFGVKNIQYF
>NA|NA|TRBJ2-5|TRBV5-6
TGTGCCAGCAGCTTGGGCCAGGGGCGAGAGACCCAGTACTTC
CASSLGQGRETQYF
>TRBD1|NA|TRBJ1-3|TRBV6-6
TGTGCCAGCAGTTACTCGGGGACAGCCGGAAACACCATATATTTT
CASSYSGTAGNTIYF
>TRBD2|NA|TRBJ2-1|TRBV7-9
TGTGCCAGCAGCTACAAGGGACTAGCCCCCTACAATGAGCAGTTCTTC
CASSYKGLAPYNEQFF
>TRBD2|NA|TRBJ2-2|TRBV5-1
TGCGCCAGCAGCCGGGGCGGACTAGCGGGGAGGGGCACCGGGGAGCTGTTTTTT
CASSRGGLAGRGTGELFF
>NA|once|TRBJ2-5|TRBV10-3
TGTGCCATCAGAGGAGTCCAAGAGACCCAGTACTTC
CAIRGVQETQYF